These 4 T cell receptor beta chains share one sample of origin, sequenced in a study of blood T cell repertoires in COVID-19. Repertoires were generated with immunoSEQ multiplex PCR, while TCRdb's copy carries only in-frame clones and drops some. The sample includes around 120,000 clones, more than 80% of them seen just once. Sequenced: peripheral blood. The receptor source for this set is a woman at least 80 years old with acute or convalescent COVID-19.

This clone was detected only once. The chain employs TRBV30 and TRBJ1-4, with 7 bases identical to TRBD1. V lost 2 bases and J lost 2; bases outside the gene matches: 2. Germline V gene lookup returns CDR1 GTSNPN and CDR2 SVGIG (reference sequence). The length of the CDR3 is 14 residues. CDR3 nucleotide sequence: TGTGCCTGGAGTCAGGGGGAGACTAATGAAAAACTGTTTTTT. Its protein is CAWSQGETNEKLFF.

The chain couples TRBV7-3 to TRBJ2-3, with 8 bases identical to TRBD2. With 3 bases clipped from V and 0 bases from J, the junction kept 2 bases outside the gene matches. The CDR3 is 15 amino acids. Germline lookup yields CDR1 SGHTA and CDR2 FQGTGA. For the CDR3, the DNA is TGTGCCAGCAGCTTTAGCGGGGAAAGCACAGATACGCAGTATTTT. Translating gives CASSFSGESTDTQYF. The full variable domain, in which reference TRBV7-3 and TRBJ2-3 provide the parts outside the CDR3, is GAGVSQTPSNKVTEKGKYVELRCDPISGHTALYWYRQSLGQGPEFLIYFQGTGAADDSGLPNDRFFAVRPEGSVSTLKIQRTERGDSAVYLCASSFSGESTDTQYFGPGTRLTVL.

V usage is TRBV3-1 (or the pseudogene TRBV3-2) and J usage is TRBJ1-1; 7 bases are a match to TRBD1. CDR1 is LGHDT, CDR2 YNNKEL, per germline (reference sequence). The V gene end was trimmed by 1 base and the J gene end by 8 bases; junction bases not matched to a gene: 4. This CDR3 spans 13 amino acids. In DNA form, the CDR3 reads TGTGCCAGCAGCCAAGGGATGGGACAGGAAGCTTTCTTT. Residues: CASSQGMGQEAFF.

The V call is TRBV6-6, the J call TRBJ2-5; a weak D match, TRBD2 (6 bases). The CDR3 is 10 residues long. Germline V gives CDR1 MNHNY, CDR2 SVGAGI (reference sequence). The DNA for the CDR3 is TGTGGGGGGGTGGGAGAGACCCAGTACTTC. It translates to CGGVGETQYF.